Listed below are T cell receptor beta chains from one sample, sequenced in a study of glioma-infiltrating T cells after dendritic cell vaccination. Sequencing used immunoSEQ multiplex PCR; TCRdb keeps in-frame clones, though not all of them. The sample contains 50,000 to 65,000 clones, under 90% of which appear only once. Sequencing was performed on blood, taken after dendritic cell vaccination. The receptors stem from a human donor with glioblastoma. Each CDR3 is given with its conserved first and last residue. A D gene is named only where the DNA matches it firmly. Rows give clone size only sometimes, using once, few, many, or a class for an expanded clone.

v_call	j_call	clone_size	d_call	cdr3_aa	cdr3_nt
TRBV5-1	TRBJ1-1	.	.	CASSLGRGNTEAFF	TGCGCCAGCAGCTTGGGCAGGGGGAACACTGAAGCTTTCTTT
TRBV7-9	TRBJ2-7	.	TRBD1	CASSPRVDRGYEQYF	TGTGCCAGCAGCCCAAGGGTGGACAGGGGATACGAGCAGTACTTC
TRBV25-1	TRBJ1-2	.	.	CASSTYLGDGYTF	TGTGCCAGCAGTACCTACCTCGGTGATGGCTACACCTTC
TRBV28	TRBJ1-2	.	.	CASRTEYGYTF	TGTGCCAGCAGGACAGAGTATGGCTACACCTTC
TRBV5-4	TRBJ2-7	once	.	CASSFLGISYEQYF	TGTGCCAGCAGCTTTTTGGGCATCTCCTACGAGCAGTACTTC
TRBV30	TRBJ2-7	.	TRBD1	CAWTIGGTGGYEQYF	TGTGCCTGGACCATAGGGGGGACAGGGGGCTACGAGCAGTACTTC
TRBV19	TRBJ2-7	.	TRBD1	CASSAGTGGYEQYF	TGTGCCAGTAGTGCAGGGACAGGGGGCTACGAGCAGTACTTC
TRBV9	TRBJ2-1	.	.	CASSPKAGSSYNEQFF	TGTGCCAGCAGCCCCAAAGCGGGCAGCTCCTACAATGAGCAGTTCTTC
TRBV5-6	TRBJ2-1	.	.	CASSLRTQPYNEQFF	TGTGCCAGCAGCTTGAGGACACAGCCCTACAATGAGCAGTTCTTC
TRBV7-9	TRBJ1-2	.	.	CASSSTGFYGYTF	TGTGCCAGCAGCTCAACAGGGTTCTATGGCTACACCTTC
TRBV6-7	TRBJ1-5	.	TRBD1	CASSYRDPTGSRNQPQHF	TGTGCCAGCAGTTACCGCGACCCGACAGGGTCACGGAATCAGCCCCAGCATTTT
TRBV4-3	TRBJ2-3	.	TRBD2	CASSQDLPSGGARDTQYF	TGCGCCAGCAGCCAAGATTTACCTAGCGGGGGGGCCAGGGATACGCAGTATTTT
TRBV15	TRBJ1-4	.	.	CATSRVGQLVNEKLFF	TGTGCCACCAGCAGAGTGGGGCAGCTGGTTAATGAAAAACTGTTTTTT
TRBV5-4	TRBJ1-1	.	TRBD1	CASSWDRDTEAFF	TGTGCCAGCAGCTGGGACAGGGACACTGAAGCTTTCTTT
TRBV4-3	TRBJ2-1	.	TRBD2	CASSQESGGYNEQFF	TGCGCCAGCAGCCAAGAATCGGGGGGCTACAATGAGCAGTTCTTC
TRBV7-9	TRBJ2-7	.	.	CASSLGPNEQYF	TGTGCCAGCAGCTTAGGTCCCAACGAGCAGTACTTC
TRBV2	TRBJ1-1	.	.	CASSESVHRGTNTEAFF	TGTGCCAGCAGTGAATCTGTTCACCGGGGTACGAACACTGAAGCTTTCTTT
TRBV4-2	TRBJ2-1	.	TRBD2	CASSQEGGGGNNEQFF	TGTGCCAGCAGCCAAGAGGGGGGGGGTGGGAACAATGAGCAGTTCTTC
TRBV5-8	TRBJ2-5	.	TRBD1	CASSLVSGQGVQETQYF	TGTGCCAGCAGCTTGGTTAGCGGACAGGGGGTTCAAGAGACCCAGTACTTC
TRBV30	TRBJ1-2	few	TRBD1	CAWDRGNYGYTF	TGTGCCTGGGACAGGGGGAACTATGGCTACACCTTC
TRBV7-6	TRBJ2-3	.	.	CASSLVGGAATDTQYF	TGTGCCAGCAGCTTAGTTGGGGGGGCCGCCACAGATACGCAGTATTTT
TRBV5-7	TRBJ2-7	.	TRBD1	CASTVDRGGYEQYF	TGTGCCAGCACCGTGGACAGGGGAGGGTACGAGCAGTACTTC
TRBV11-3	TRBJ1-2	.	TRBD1	CASSPRDRGRNGYTF	TGTGCCAGCAGCCCGAGGGACAGGGGGCGAAATGGCTACACCTTC
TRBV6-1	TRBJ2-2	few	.	CAGGGFGVTGELFF	TGTGCCGGAGGGGGCTTCGGGGTCACCGGGGAGCTGTTTTTT
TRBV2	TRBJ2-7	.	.	CASSRGLSTYEQYF	TGTGCCAGCAGTCGGGGTTTAAGCACCTACGAGCAGTACTTC
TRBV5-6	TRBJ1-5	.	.	CASSANGGLGTNQPQHF	TGTGCCAGCAGCGCCAACGGGGGGCTTGGTACCAATCAGCCCCAGCATTTT
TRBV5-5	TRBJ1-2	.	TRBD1	CASTSGTGNYGYTF	TGTGCCAGCACCTCCGGGACAGGGAACTATGGCTACACCTTC
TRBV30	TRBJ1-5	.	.	CAWSVGRGNQPQHF	TGTGCCTGGAGTGTAGGTCGGGGCAATCAGCCCCAGCATTTT
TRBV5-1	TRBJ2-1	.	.	CASSPTTGGGYNEQFF	TGCGCCAGCAGCCCCACTACAGGGGGGGGCTACAATGAGCAGTTCTTC
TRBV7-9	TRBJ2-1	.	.	CASSPRGGSDEQFF	TGTGCCAGCAGCCCCAGGGGAGGGAGCGATGAGCAGTTCTTC
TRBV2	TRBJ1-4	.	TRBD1	CASRRTGVNEKLFF	TGTGCCAGCAGAAGGACAGGGGTTAATGAAAAACTGTTTTTT
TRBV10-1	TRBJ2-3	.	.	CASSESFPSTDTQYF	TGCGCCAGCAGTGAGTCTTTCCCTAGCACAGATACGCAGTATTTT
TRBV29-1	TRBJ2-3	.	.	CSVEPRGPGGTQYF	TGCAGCGTTGAACCCAGGGGGCCGGGGGGTACGCAGTATTTT
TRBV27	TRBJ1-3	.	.	CASSPGTAGNTIYF	TGTGCCAGCAGCCCTGGGACTGCAGGAAACACCATATATTTT
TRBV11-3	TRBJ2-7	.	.	CASSLGSSYEQYF	TGTGCCAGCAGTTTGGGGAGCTCCTACGAGCAGTACTTC
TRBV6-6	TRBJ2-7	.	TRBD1	CASSYLGTGGSEQYF	TGTGCCAGCAGTTACTTAGGGACAGGGGGCTCCGAGCAGTACTTC
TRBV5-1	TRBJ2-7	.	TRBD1	CASGPGTVSYEQYF	TGCGCCAGCGGACCCGGGACAGTCTCCTACGAGCAGTACTTC
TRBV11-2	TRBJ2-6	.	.	CASSSSGSGANVLTF	TGTGCCAGCAGCTCCTCGGGCTCTGGGGCCAACGTCCTGACTTTC
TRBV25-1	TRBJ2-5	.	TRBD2	CASSAGGQETQYF	TGTGCCAGCAGTGCGGGGGGCCAAGAGACCCAGTACTTC
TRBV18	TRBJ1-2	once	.	CASSPGANYGYTF	TGTGCCAGCTCACCGGGAGCTAACTATGGCTACACCTTC
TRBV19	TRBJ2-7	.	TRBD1	CASSIRQGAYEQYF	TGTGCCAGTAGTATCCGACAGGGGGCCTACGAGCAGTACTTC
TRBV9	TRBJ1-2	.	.	CASTRRGKDGYTF	TGTGCCAGCACCCGCAGGGGAAAAGATGGCTACACCTTC
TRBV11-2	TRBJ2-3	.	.	CASSLYGHPFF	TGTGCCAGCAGCTTGTATGGCCATCCCTTTTTT
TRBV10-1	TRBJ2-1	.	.	CASSESGGDNEQFF	TGCGCCAGCAGTGAGTCCGGAGGGGACAATGAGCAGTTCTTC
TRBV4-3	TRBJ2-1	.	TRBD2	CASSQGTGGYNEQFF	TGCGCCAGCAGCCAAGGGACGGGGGGGTATAATGAGCAGTTCTTC
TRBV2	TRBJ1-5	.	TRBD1	CASRTGNQPQHF	TGTGCCAGCAGGACAGGGAATCAGCCCCAGCATTTT
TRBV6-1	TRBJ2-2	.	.	CASRRGTGTGELFF	TGTGCCAGCAGACGGGGGACGGGGACCGGGGAGCTGTTTTTT
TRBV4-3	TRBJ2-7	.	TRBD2	CASSQEGLAGHEQYF	TGCGCCAGCAGCCAAGAGGGACTAGCTGGCCACGAGCAGTACTTC
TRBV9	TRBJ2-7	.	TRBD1	CASSLGGGSSYEQYF	TGTGCCAGCAGCTTAGGGGGCGGTAGCTCCTACGAGCAGTACTTC
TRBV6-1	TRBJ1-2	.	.	CASSESARGGSWNYGYTF	TGTGCCAGCAGTGAGTCTGCCCGTGGAGGCTCGTGGAACTATGGCTACACCTTC
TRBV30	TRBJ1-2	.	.	CAGGTGNYGYTF	TGTGCTGGGGGCACGGGAAACTATGGCTACACCTTC
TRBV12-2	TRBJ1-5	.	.	CASRNRGQGQPQHF	TGTGCAAGTCGCAACAGGGGGCAGGGTCAGCCCCAGCATTTT
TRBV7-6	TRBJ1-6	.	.	CASSLAETGHHNSPLHF	TGTGCCAGCAGCTTAGCAGAGACGGGACACCATAATTCACCCCTCCACTTT